A selection of T cell receptor beta chains follows, all from one sample in a study of shared clonotypes between healthy human individuals. Sequencing was performed with immunoSEQ multiplex PCR; in TCRdb, only in-frame clones are kept and a portion is missing. Of roughly 2.5 million clones listed, roughly 92% are singletons. The specimen was naive CD4+ T cells sorted from blood. The receptors originated from a man younger than 35 in good health. CDR3s include the opening cysteine and the closing phenylalanine or tryptophan. A D gene is named only where the DNA matches it firmly. Clone size, where shown, is once, few, many, or a class for clones that have expanded.

d_call | j_call | clone_size | v_call | cdr3_length | cdr3_aa | cdr3_nt
TRBD2 | TRBJ2-1 | NA | TRBV5-1 | 15 | CASSQAGGPHNEQFF | TGCGCCAGCAGCCAAGCGGGGGGCCCGCACAATGAGCAGTTCTTC
NA | TRBJ1-1 | once | TRBV7-2 | 13 | CASSSGELRGAFF | TGTGCCAGCAGCTCGGGCGAATTACGGGGGGCTTTCTTT
NA | TRBJ2-7 | NA | TRBV9 | 14 | CASSVGGSSYEQYF | TGTGCCAGCAGCGTAGGGGGCAGCTCCTACGAGCAGTACTTC
NA | TRBJ2-7 | NA | TRBV6-5 | 12 | CASSYWGYEQYF | TGTGCCAGCAGTTACTGGGGCTACGAGCAGTACTTC
NA | TRBJ1-1 | NA | TRBV10-3 | 13 | CATWDGGNTEAFF | TGTGCCACCTGGGACGGAGGGAACACTGAAGCTTTCTTT
NA | TRBJ2-6 | NA | TRBV14 | 17 | CASSQETGTPGANVLTF | TGTGCCAGCAGCCAAGAGACCGGGACTCCTGGGGCCAACGTCCTGACTTTC
NA | TRBJ2-5 | NA | TRBV7-6 | 15 | CASSSRGGAQETQYF | TGTGCCAGCAGCTCCCGGGGCGGGGCTCAAGAGACCCAGTACTTC
NA | TRBJ1-2 | NA | TRBV7-9 | 15 | CASSPSGAKSYGYTF | TGTGCCAGCAGCCCTTCAGGGGCTAAGAGCTATGGCTACACCTTC
NA | TRBJ1-4 | NA | TRBV28 | 14 | CASSLFVGGEKLFF | TGTGCCAGCAGTTTATTTGTGGGAGGAGAAAAACTGTTTTTT
NA | TRBJ1-2 | NA | TRBV27 | 13 | CASSLEGGYGYTF | TGTGCCAGCAGTTTAGAGGGGGGCTATGGCTACACCTTC
NA | TRBJ2-1 | NA | TRBV7-8 | 14 | CASSARQGGNEQFF | TGTGCCAGCAGCGCACGTCAGGGTGGCAATGAGCAGTTCTTC
NA | TRBJ1-4 | NA | TRBV4-1 | 15 | CASSQGSLLNEKLFF | TGCGCCAGCAGCCAAGGAAGTCTCCTTAATGAAAAACTGTTTTTT
TRBD2 | TRBJ2-5 | NA | TRBV7-7 | 16 | CASSRTGLAGQETQYF | TGTGCTAGCAGCCGCACGGGACTAGCGGGACAAGAGACCCAGTACTTC
NA | TRBJ2-7 | NA | TRBV19 | 14 | CASSMAGRSYEQYF | TGTGCCAGTAGTATGGCAGGCCGCTCCTACGAGCAGTACTTC
NA | TRBJ1-6 | NA | TRBV4-1 | 19 | CASSQDLNANDWGNSPLHF | TGCGCCAGCAGCCAAGATCTTAACGCCAATGACTGGGGGAATTCACCCCTCCACTTT
TRBD2 | TRBJ2-1 | NA | TRBV7-8 | 16 | CASSLGLAESYNEQFF | TGTGCCAGCAGCTTAGGACTAGCGGAGAGTTACAATGAGCAGTTCTTC
TRBD1 | TRBJ1-2 | NA | TRBV27 | 13 | CASSLGQGAGYTF | TGTGCCAGCAGTTTAGGACAGGGTGCCGGCTACACCTTC
TRBD1 | TRBJ1-1 | NA | TRBV10-3 | 16 | CAISEFAGTGDTEAFF | TGTGCCATCAGTGAGTTTGCCGGGACAGGGGACACTGAAGCTTTCTTT
NA | TRBJ1-5 | once | TRBV19 | 15 | CASSDFRSVSQPQHF | TGTGCCAGTAGTGATTTTAGGTCGGTGAGTCAGCCCCAGCATTTT
TRBD2 | TRBJ2-5 | NA | TRBV15 | 15 | CATSRGLAGKETQYF | TGTGCCACCAGCCGGGGACTAGCGGGAAAAGAGACCCAGTACTTC
NA | TRBJ2-2 | NA | TRBV4-3 | 17 | CASSQDWAVTNTGELFF | TGCGCCAGCAGCCAAGATTGGGCGGTAACGAACACCGGGGAGCTGTTTTTT
TRBD2 | TRBJ2-7 | once | TRBV7-2 | 14 | CASSLTSVTYEQYF | TGTGCCAGCAGCTTAACTAGCGTCACCTACGAGCAGTACTTC
NA | TRBJ2-7 | NA | TRBV5-1 | 13 | CASSGTENYEQYF | TGCGCCAGCAGTGGGACGGAGAACTACGAGCAGTACTTC
NA | TRBJ1-2 | NA | TRBV29-1 | 8 | CSVEDRSF | TGCAGCGTTGAAGATCGCAGTTTC
TRBD2 | TRBJ2-2 | NA | TRBV7-6 | 16 | CASSPRGEMNTGELFF | TGTGCCAGCAGCCCTCGGGGGGAAATGAACACCGGGGAGCTGTTTTTT
TRBD2 | TRBJ2-3 | few | TRBV30 | 13 | CARSSGFTDTQYF | TGTGCCCGCTCTAGCGGGTTCACAGATACGCAGTATTTT
NA | TRBJ2-5 | NA | TRBV6-5 | 13 | CASSYSYQETQYF | TGTGCCAGCAGTTACTCGTACCAAGAGACCCAGTACTTC
NA | TRBJ2-7 | NA | TRBV7-2 | 15 | CASSPWVGRANEQYF | TGTGCCAGCAGCCCTTGGGTGGGGCGGGCGAACGAGCAGTACTTC
TRBD1 | TRBJ1-5 | NA | TRBV6-1 | 16 | CASSATTGTGNQPQHF | TGTGCCAGCAGTGCGACCACCGGGACAGGGAATCAGCCCCAGCATTTT
NA | TRBJ1-6 | few | TRBV6-5 | 14 | CASSSTAYNSPLHF | TGTGCCAGCAGTTCGACAGCCTATAATTCACCCCTCCACTTT
NA | TRBJ1-3 | NA | TRBV19 | 14 | CASSIDSSGNTIYF | TGTGCCAGTAGTATCGACTCCTCTGGAAACACCATATATTTT
TRBD2 | TRBJ2-3 | NA | TRBV27 | 16 | CASRVGGGALADTQYF | TGTGCCAGCAGGGTCGGCGGGGGGGCCTTGGCAGATACGCAGTATTTT
NA | TRBJ1-6 | NA | TRBV5-1 | 13 | CASSLEGSPPLHF | TGCGCCAGCAGCTTGGAGGGGAGCCCACCCCTCCACTTT